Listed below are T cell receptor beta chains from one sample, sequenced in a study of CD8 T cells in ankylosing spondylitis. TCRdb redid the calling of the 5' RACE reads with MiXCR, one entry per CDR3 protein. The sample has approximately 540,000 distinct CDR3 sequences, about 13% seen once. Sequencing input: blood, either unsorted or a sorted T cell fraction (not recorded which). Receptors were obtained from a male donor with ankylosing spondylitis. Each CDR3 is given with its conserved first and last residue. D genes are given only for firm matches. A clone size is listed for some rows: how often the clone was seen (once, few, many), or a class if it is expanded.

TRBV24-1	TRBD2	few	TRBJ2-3	TGTGCCACCAGTGACAGGACTAGTCGACGCGCAGATACGCAGTATTTT	CATSDRTSRRADTQYF
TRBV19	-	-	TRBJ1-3	TGTGCCAGTAGTTCCCGGACTCCTGGAAACACCATATATTTT	CASSSRTPGNTIYF
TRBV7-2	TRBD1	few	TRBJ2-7	TGTGCCAGCAGCCGACGACCGGACAGGGGTTCCTACGAGCAGTACTTC	CASSRRPDRGSYEQYF
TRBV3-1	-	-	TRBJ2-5	TGTGCCAGCAGCCAAGGTGGGGGCTTAGAGACCCAGTACTTC	CASSQGGGLETQYF
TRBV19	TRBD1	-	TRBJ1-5	TGTGCCAGTAGTATAGGAGGGGGCCGATCAATATCAGCTCAGCCCCAGCATTTT	CASSIGGGRSISAQPQHF
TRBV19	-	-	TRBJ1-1	TGTGCCAGTAGTATCACCATAGGCGCTGAAGCTTTCTTT	CASSITIGAEAFF
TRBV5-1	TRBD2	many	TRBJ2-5	TGCGCCAGCAGCGTAACTGCGGGAGTTGGGCAAGAGACCCAGTACTTC	CASSVTAGVGQETQYF
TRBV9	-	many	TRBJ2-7	TGTGCCAGCAGCTCAATGGGAAGCTACGAGCAGTACTTC	CASSSMGSYEQYF
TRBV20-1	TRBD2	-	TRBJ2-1	TGCAGTCATTCCCCGCGGGAGAGGCCCCCCAATGAGCAGTTCTTC	CSHSPRERPPNEQFF
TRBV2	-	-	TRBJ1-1	TGTGCCAGCAGCAAGGGGATCCCAGCTAAAGCTTTCTTT	CASSKGIPAKAFF
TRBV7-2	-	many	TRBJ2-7	TGTGCCAGCAGCTTATACAGCACCTACGAGCAGTACTTC	CASSLYSTYEQYF
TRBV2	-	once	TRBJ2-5	TGTGCCAGCAGTGACCCTTACGGGACAACCCAAGAGACCCAGTACTTC	CASSDPYGTTQETQYF
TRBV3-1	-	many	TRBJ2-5	TGTGCCAGCAGCCAAGACCCATACAGGGAGACCCAGTACTTC	CASSQDPYRETQYF
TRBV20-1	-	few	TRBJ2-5	TGCAGTGTTCAGGCTAAGCCGCAAGAGACCCAGTACTTC	CSVQAKPQETQYF
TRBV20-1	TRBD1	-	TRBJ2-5	TGCAGTGTCCGCTCCGACAGGGGGCTGAAGACCCAGTACTTC	CSVRSDRGLKTQYF
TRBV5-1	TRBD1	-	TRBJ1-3	TGCGCCAGCTCCCTTGGGGACAGGATCTACTCTGGAAACACCATATATTTT	CASSLGDRIYSGNTIYF
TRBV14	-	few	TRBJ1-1	TGTGCCAGCAGCCCCCAGACAGTTTCGAACACTGAAGCTTTCTTT	CASSPQTVSNTEAFF
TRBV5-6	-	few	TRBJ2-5	TGTGCCAGCAGCTTGAACTGGCGTAGGGATATGGAGACCCAGTACTTC	CASSLNWRRDMETQYF
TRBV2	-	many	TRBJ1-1	TGTGCCAGCAGTGGCGACAGGAACACTGAAGCTTTCTTT	CASSGDRNTEAFF
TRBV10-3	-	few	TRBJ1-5	TGTGCCATCAGTGCAGGGGTTGGGAGCAATCAGCCCCAGCATTTT	CAISAGVGSNQPQHF
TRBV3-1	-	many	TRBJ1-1	TGTGCCAGCAGCATCTATCGGGGAGAAAACACTGAAGCTTTCTTT	CASSIYRGENTEAFF
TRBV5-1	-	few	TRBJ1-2	TGCGCCAGCAGCCTGACAGGTCAACGGGGCTACACCTTC	CASSLTGQRGYTF
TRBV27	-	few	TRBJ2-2	TGTGCCAGCAGTCTCCACAATCCCCCGAACACCGGGGAGCTGTTTTTT	CASSLHNPPNTGELFF
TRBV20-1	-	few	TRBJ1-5	TGCAGTGCAGGGGTGGATATTTATAGCAATCAGCCCCAGCATTTT	CSAGVDIYSNQPQHF
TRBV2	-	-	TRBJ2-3	TGTGCCAGCAGTGACACCTATACGCAGTATTTT	CASSDTYTQYF
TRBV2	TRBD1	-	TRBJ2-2	TGTGCCACCAGAGGACAGGGGGGCACCGGGGAGCTGTTTTTT	CATRGQGGTGELFF
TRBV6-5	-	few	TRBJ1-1	TGTGCCAGCAGTTACTCAAGACGTCCGGGGACTGAAGCTTTCTTT	CASSYSRRPGTEAFF
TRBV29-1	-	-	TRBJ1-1	TGCAGCGTTGGGGCAGGGAAAAAAACTGAAGCTTTCTTT	CSVGAGKKTEAFF
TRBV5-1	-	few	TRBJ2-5	TGCGCCAGCAGCTTGGTACAAGGGGGCCAAGAGACCCAGTACTTC	CASSLVQGGQETQYF
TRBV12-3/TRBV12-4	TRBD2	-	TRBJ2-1	TGTGCCAGCACCCGGACTAGCGGGAGCAATAGTGAGCAGTTCTTC	CASTRTSGSNSEQFF
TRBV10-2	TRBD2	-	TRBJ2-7	TGCGCCAGCAGGCTGACTAGCGGATACCACTACGAGCAGTACTTC	CASRLTSGYHYEQYF
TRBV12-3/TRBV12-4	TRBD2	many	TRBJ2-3	TGTGCCAGCAGTCCCGATCCCGCGGGAGGGCCCGGTGATACGCAGTATTTT	CASSPDPAGGPGDTQYF
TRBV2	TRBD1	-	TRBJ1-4	TGTGCCAGCAGTTCGGACAGGGATAGTGAAAAACTGTTTTTT	CASSSDRDSEKLFF
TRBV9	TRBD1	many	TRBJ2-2	TGTGCCAGCAGCTTTCGGACAGGGGAAGGGGAGCTGTTTTTT	CASSFRTGEGELFF
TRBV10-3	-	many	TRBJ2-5	TGTGCCATCAGTGACCGGGACCCTGGGACCCAGTACTTC	CAISDRDPGTQYF
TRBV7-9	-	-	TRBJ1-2	TGTGCCAGCAGCCCGGACAGTCCTAGCGGCTACACCTTC	CASSPDSPSGYTF
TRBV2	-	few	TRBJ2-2	TGTGCCAGCAGTGATGGCAGGGTGTTCACCGGGGAGCTGTTTTTT	CASSDGRVFTGELFF
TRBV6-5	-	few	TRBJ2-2	TGTGCCAGCAGTTATATACAGGGAACCACCGGGGAGCTGTTTTTT	CASSYIQGTTGELFF
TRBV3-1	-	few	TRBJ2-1	TGTGCCAGCAGCGAATATTCCTCCGGGTACAATGAGCAGTTCTTC	CASSEYSSGYNEQFF